Shown below are 11 T cell receptor beta chains from a single sample sequenced in a study of breast tumors, draining lymph nodes, adjacent tissues. TCRdb redid the calling of the multiplex PCR reads with MiXCR, one entry per CDR3 protein. The sample lists about 16,000 distinct CDR3 sequences, 40% to 55% seen once, with about an eighth in the top ten. Material: tumor-adjacent breast tissue. The receptors originated from a female donor with breast cancer. Some clones in this sample may be carry-over from other donors' samples.

The chain links TRBV5-1 to TRBJ1-2; TRBD1 matches at 12 bases. CDR3 length equals 15 residues. Trimming removed 1 base from V and 7 bases from J; junction bases left unmatched: 5. From germline, CDR1 is SGHRS and CDR2 YFSETQ. CDR3 sequence (DNA): TGCGCCAGCAGCTTGTCAGGGACAGGGGGCACTGGCTACACCTTC. This codes for CASSLSGTGGTGYTF.

The CDR3 protein is CAVGTDNQPQHF. CDR3 DNA: TGTGCCGTCGGGACAGACAATCAGCCCCAGCATTTT. The chain recombines TRBV10-3 with TRBJ1-5, with 7 bases matching TRBD1. The CDR3 is made up of 12 amino acids. Germline lookup yields CDR1 ENHRY and CDR2 SYGVKD. With 11 bases clipped from V and 3 bases from J, the junction kept 4 bases outside the gene matches.

The chain uses TRBV12-5 and TRBJ2-1; unclear D gene. This CDR3 is 11 amino acids long. The germline gives CDR1 LGHNT, CDR2 FRNRAP. Trimming stripped 3 bases from V and 12 bases from J, with 9 bases between. CDR3 in amino acids: CASGLAMWQFF. For the CDR3, the DNA is TGTGCTAGTGGTTTAGCGATGTGGCAGTTCTTC.

This clonotype came up many times. The rearrangement links TRBV14 to TRBJ1-1, with no clear D. The CDR3 consists of 13 residues. Germline V gene sequence: CDR1 SGHDN, CDR2 FVKESK. V lost 3 bases to trimming and J lost 6 bases, with 11 bases between them. CDR3 DNA: TGTGCCAGCAGCCAGAGAGGGATGGCTGAAGCTTTCTTT. Translation gives CASSQRGMAEAFF.

In its sample, this clonotype was seen once. The genes are TRBV15 and TRBJ1-2; D gene ambiguous. CDR3 size: 17 residues. V lost 4 bases to trimming and J lost 10 bases, with 28 bases between them. Germline CDR1 and CDR2: LNHNV and YYDKDF (reference sequence). The CDR3 sequence: CATSTETRTESSAFYTF. CDR3 sequence (DNA): TGTGCCACCAGCACAGAAACGCGGACGGAGAGCTCGGCCTTCTACACCTTC.

This clonotype was counted at least ten times. For the CDR3, the DNA is TGTGCCAGCAGTTACCCCTCACAGGGATTTGAAAAACTGTTTTTT. Translated: CASSYPSQGFEKLFF. The V and J genes are TRBV6-2 or TRBV6-3 and TRBJ1-4; D may be TRBD1 (6 bases). The CDR3 loop spans 15 amino acids. Germline loops: CDR1 MNHEY, CDR2 SVGEGT. The V end was cut by 2 bases, the J end by 7 bases, with 14 bases between.

This clonotype is medium-sized by share. This chain connects TRBV6-5 to TRBJ2-1; D tentatively reads TRBD1 or TRBD2 (5 bases each). Trimming took off 5 bases at V and 5 bases at J, with 16 bases between the two ends. This CDR3 is built from 15 residues. The germline CDR1 and CDR2 sequences are MNHEY and SVGAGI. The CDR3 coding sequence is TGTGCCAGCAGTAGCAGGGTCGGGGCGAACAATGAGCAGTTCTTC. Translating gives CASSSRVGANNEQFF.

The rearrangement joins TRBV20-1 to TRBJ2-7; D may be TRBD2 (6 bases). CDR1 is DFQATT, CDR2 SNEGSKA, per germline (reference sequence). Trimming took off 4 bases at V and 4 bases at J, with 14 bases between the two ends. CDR3 size: 13 residues. CDR3: CSAIIGGVYEQYF. The CDR3 nucleotides are TGCAGTGCTATAATCGGGGGAGTTTACGAGCAGTACTTC.

This clonotype was observed at least ten times. V usage is TRBV6-5 and J usage is TRBJ2-3, with 7 nucleotides matching TRBD2. V trimming: 0 bases; J trimming: 12 bases; junction bases outside the gene matches: 9. Germline CDR1 MNHEY, CDR2 SVGAGI. This CDR3 region has 14 residues. CDR3 amino acids: CASSYSRVGLSQYF. CDR3 DNA: TGTGCCAGCAGTTACTCGAGGGTGGGACTATCCCAGTATTTT.

This clonotype was picked up many times. The chain couples TRBV3-1 to TRBJ2-3, with 13 bases that match TRBD2. The germline gives CDR1 LGHDT, CDR2 YNNKEL (reference sequence). This CDR3 is built from 16 residues. Germline trimming cut 1 base from V and 8 bases from J; bases unmatched to any gene: 6. CDR3 in amino acids: CASSQGLLAGGGTQYF. DNA of the CDR3: TGTGCCAGCAGCCAAGGCCTACTAGCGGGAGGGGGTACGCAGTATTTT.

The chain combines TRBV7-2 with TRBJ2-7; 9 nucleotides agree with TRBD2. V shed 7 bases and J 6 bases; nucleotides not matched to a gene: 10. There are 14 residues in the CDR3. Germline V gene data show CDR1 as SGHTA and CDR2 as FQGNSA. CDR3 region: CASTIGAGGTEQYF. DNA for the CDR3: TGTGCCAGCACCATAGGAGCGGGGGGTACCGAGCAGTACTTC.